Listed here are 12 T cell receptor beta chains from one sample, sequenced in a study of shared clonotypes between healthy human individuals. Method: immunoSEQ multiplex PCR; TCRdb's copy keeps in-frame clones and lacks some. The sample holds some 2.3 million clones, 85% to 95% seen once. What was sequenced was naive CD4+ T cells from PBMCs. Subset indicated: CD45RA+ positively selected. These receptor sequences come from a young man in good health. Some clones in this sample may be carry-over from other donors' samples.

CDR3 residues: CASSPRRLAGLGGSYNEQFF. For the CDR3, the DNA is TGCGCCAGCAGCCCCCGAAGACTAGCGGGTCTTGGCGGGTCCTACAATGAGCAGTTCTTC. The chain combines TRBV4-3 with TRBJ2-1; TRBD2 matches at 10 bases. Germline V CDR1 and CDR2: LGHNA, YSLEER. The ends lost 4 bases at V and 1 base at J; junction bases unmatched: 16. The CDR3 length is 20 residues.

Details on this clone: This sample also contains other DNA sequences that code for the same CDR3. This rearrangement joins TRBV19 to TRBJ2-7, with 9 positions matching TRBD2. The V and J ends lost 6 bases and 2 bases, in that order; junction bases with no gene match: 2. CDR3 length: 13 residues. CDR1 and CDR2 from the germline V gene are LNHDA and SQIVND (reference sequence). The CDR3 coding sequence is TGTGCCAGTAGCCTAGCGGGACCCTACGAGCAGTACTTC. Translation gives CASSLAGPYEQYF.

Points on this clone: A read error may account for a junction end that differs from germline. The rearrangement joins TRBV20-1 to TRBJ2-5; D not resolved. CDR3 length: 8 residues. Looked up from germline, CDR1 is DFQATT and CDR2 is SNEGSKA (reference sequence). CDR3 region: CSAPRLHF. DNA for the CDR3: TGCAGTGCCCCCCGACTGCACTTC.

The sample holds one count of this clone. The chain combines TRBV28 with TRBJ2-5, with D perhaps TRBD1 or TRBD2 (5 bases each). The germline CDR1 and CDR2 sequences are MDHEN and SYDVKM. The CDR3 sequence is 16 residues long. Trimming cost V 4 bases and J 5 bases, with 20 bases left between them. This CDR3 reads CASSSPGRVPTETQYF. In DNA form, the CDR3 reads TGTGCCAGCAGTTCCCCGGGACGGGTACCGACGGAGACCCAGTACTTC.

The chain has TRBV18 and TRBJ2-1; the D is unclear. The V gene lost 2 bases and the J gene lost 7 bases, with 12 bases spanning the gap. Germline CDR1 is KGHSH and CDR2 is LQKENI. The CDR3 is 14 amino acids. CDR3 loop: CASSPMGRVNEQFF. The CDR3 DNA reads as TGTGCCAGCTCACCAATGGGAAGGGTGAATGAGCAGTTCTTC.

The genes are TRBV4-2 and TRBJ2-7, with 11 bases lining up with TRBD2. The V and J ends lost 5 bases and 3 bases, in that order; junction bases with no gene match: 9. CDR3 length: 16 amino acids. The germline V gene has CDR1 LGHNA and CDR2 YNFKEQ. The DNA for the CDR3 is TGTGCCAGCAGCTACCAGCCCACTAGCGGGAGCTACGAGCAGTACTTC. Amino acids: CASSYQPTSGSYEQYF.

On this clone itself: The sample contains more than one DNA sequence encoding this CDR3. CDR3 region: CASSLASGELFF. The CDR3 DNA reads TGTGCCAGCAGCTTAGCTAGCGGGGAGCTGTTTTTT. This chain joins TRBV7-2 and TRBJ2-2, with D unresolved. The CDR3 loop spans 12 amino acids. Trimming left V 0 bases short and J 7 bases short, with 3 bases between. From germline, CDR1 is SGHTA and CDR2 FQGNSA.

The chain employs TRBV9 and TRBJ2-1, with TRBD2 identical over 12 bases. CDR3 length: 15 amino acids. Per germline, CDR1 SGDLS and CDR2 YYNGEE. V was pared by 0 bases and J by 7 bases, with 2 bases of the junction left unmatched. CDR3 in DNA: TGTGCCAGCAGCGTAGCTGGACTAGCGGGGAATGAGCAGTTCTTC. Translated: CASSVAGLAGNEQFF.

The genes are TRBV14 and TRBJ2-4, with 8 bases identical to TRBD2. The CDR3 is 14 amino acids. CDR1 SGHDN and CDR2 FVKESK come from the germline V gene. V dropped 4 bases and J dropped 7; count of bases not matched to a gene: 6. CDR3 region: CASSRAGVGNIQYF. CDR3 nucleotide sequence: TGTGCCAGCAGCCGAGCGGGAGTCGGGAACATTCAGTACTTC.

A note on this clone: Other DNA sequences of this sample code for an identical CDR3. The rearrangement links TRBV2 to TRBJ2-2; a possible D gene is TRBD1 (5 bases). CDR1 and CDR2 (germline): SNHLY, FYNNEI. Trimming took 7 bases from V and 3 from J, leaving 6 bases between them. This CDR3 is 12 amino acids long. The CDR3 reads CASTGYTGELFF. As DNA, the CDR3 is TGTGCCAGCACAGGGTACACCGGGGAGCTGTTTTTT.

The chain links TRBV28 to TRBJ1-3; D unclear. CDR3 length equals 12 residues. The germline CDR1 and CDR2 sequences are MDHEN and SYDVKM. V gave up 7 bases and J gave up 4 bases, with 8 bases separating them. CDR3 DNA: TGTGCCAGCACCGCTGACGGAAACACCATATATTTT. Translated: CASTADGNTIYF.

This chain joins TRBV6-5 and TRBJ2-1; weak D call: TRBD2 (5 bases). Trimming pared 6 bases from V and 4 bases from J, leaving 10 bases between. Germline CDR1 reads MNHEY; CDR2 reads SVGAGI. This CDR3 has 13 residues. The CDR3 region is CASRRTGYNEQFF. The CDR3 DNA is TGTGCCAGCAGGAGGACGGGATACAATGAGCAGTTCTTC.